The 17 T cell receptor beta chains below were found in one sample sequenced in a study of cytomegalovirus exposure and HLA in healthy donors (dated by TCRdb to about 2017). The method behind the library was the immunoSEQ multiplex PCR assay. The multiplex PCR relied on a mix of 60 forward primers for TCR Vbeta segments and 13 reverse primers for TCR Jbeta segments. Sourced from immuneACCESS, this table was stored by TCRdb with only in-frame sequences that have V and J called. A share of the clones is absent; for the studies checked, an unresolved V gene accounts for under half, and the remainder has no known explanation. This sample comprises roughly 80,000 clones, roughly 72% of them detected only once. The ten largest clonotypes hold approximately 6% of the sample. Material: PBMCs. Every receptor here comes from a woman aged 45-59 years in good health and CMV-seropositive.

This chain links TRBV19 with TRBJ1-1; 7 nucleotides line up with TRBD1. The CDR3 covers 11 residues. Germline V gene lookup returns CDR1 LNHDA and CDR2 SQIVND (reference sequence). Losses at the gene ends were 7 bases for V and 8 bases for J; bases not matched to a gene: 4. The DNA for the CDR3 is TGTGCCAGTACCATGGACAGGGAAGCTTTCTTT. Its protein is CASTMDREAFF.

V gene TRBV27 combines with J gene TRBJ2-7; TRBD1 aligns across 9 bases. With V trimmed by 3 bases and J by 5 bases, 11 bases remained unmatched. Germline V gene lookup returns CDR1 MNHEY and CDR2 SMNVEV (reference sequence). The CDR3 is 16 amino acids. The CDR3 nucleotides read TGTGCCAGCAGTTTGATCGCCGGGACAGGGTCCCACGAGCAGTACTTC. Translating it yields CASSLIAGTGSHEQYF.

This chain joins TRBV6-6 and TRBJ1-1, with D possibly being TRBD1 (6 bases). Looked up from germline, CDR1 is MNHNY and CDR2 is SVGAGI (reference sequence). V was pared by 5 bases and J by 8 bases, with 9 bases between. This CDR3 is built from 11 residues. The chain's CDR3 is CASSVDSEAFF. CDR3 sequence (DNA): TGTGCCAGCAGTGTGGACAGCGAAGCTTTCTTT.

The chain has TRBV5-1 and TRBJ1-3; 10 bases fit TRBD1. CDR1 is SGHRS and CDR2 is YFSETQ in the germline V gene. This CDR3 region has 15 residues. V lost 5 bases, J lost 6 bases, and 8 bases stayed unmatched. The CDR3 DNA reads TGCGCCAGCAGACCTCCGGGACAGGGGATAAACACCATATATTTT. Translation gives CASRPPGQGINTIYF. The entire variable domain, with the rest obtained from reference TRBV5-1 and TRBJ1-3, is as follows: KAGVTQTPRYLIKTRGQQVTLSCSPISGHRSVSWYQQTPGQGLQFLFEYFSETQRNKGNFPGRFSGRQFSNSRSEMNVSTLELGDSALYLCASRPPGQGINTIYFGEGSWLTVV.

The chain employs TRBV5-1 and TRBJ2-3; 7 bases align to TRBD2. The V gene end was trimmed by 2 bases and the J gene end by 4 bases; junction bases not matched to a gene: 4. CDR3 size: 14 residues. Germline-derived CDR1 and CDR2 are SGHRS and YFSETQ. The CDR3 coding sequence is TGCGCCAGCAGCTTAGGCGGGGGAGCAGATACGCAGTATTTT. Encoded protein: CASSLGGGADTQYF.

This clone occurred a few times. The V call is TRBV28, the J call TRBJ2-7, with a weak D call TRBD1 (6 bases). V lost 7 bases and J 5 bases, leaving 12 bases between the germline ends. This CDR3 contains 12 residues. Germline V gives CDR1 MDHEN, CDR2 SYDVKM. In nucleotides, the CDR3 is TGTGCCAGCAACGAACAGGGAAACGAGCAGTACTTC. Amino acids: CASNEQGNEQYF. The whole variable domain, remainder taken from reference TRBV28 and TRBJ2-7, is DVKVTQSSRYLVKRTGEKVFLECVQDMDHENMFWYRQDPGLGLRLIYFSYDVKMKEKGDIPEGYSVSREKKERFSLILESASTNQTSMYLCASNEQGNEQYFGPGTRLTVT.

In DNA, the CDR3 is TGTGCCAGCAGTGTATCCCCGACTAGCACAGATACGCAGTATTTT. Translating gives CASSVSPTSTDTQYF. The chain recombines TRBV6-1 with TRBJ2-3; no firm D call. The V end lost 4 bases, the J end lost 0 bases, and 11 bases lay between the germline ends. This CDR3 is built from 15 residues. Germline CDR1 reads MNHNS; CDR2 reads SASEGT.

This clone turned up a few times. V and J are TRBV27 and TRBJ2-7; TRBD2 aligns across 12 bases. Germline V gene sequence: CDR1 MNHEY, CDR2 SMNVEV (reference sequence). V shed 5 bases and J 4 bases; nucleotides not matched to a gene: 18. The CDR3 spans 19 residues. The CDR3: CASSGAGLAGREAGYEQYF. The CDR3 nucleotides are TGTGCCAGCAGTGGGGCGGGACTAGCGGGTCGAGAGGCCGGGTACGAGCAGTACTTC.

This sequence joins TRBV5-1 and TRBJ2-7; weak D call: TRBD1 (5 bases). The length of the CDR3 is 15 residues. V dropped 5 bases and J dropped 3 bases, with 18 bases sitting between them. The germline V gene has CDR1 SGHRS and CDR2 YFSETQ. The CDR3 sequence is CASRAQVKSFYEQYF. The CDR3 DNA is TGCGCCAGCAGGGCACAGGTAAAGAGTTTCTACGAGCAGTACTTC.

V gene TRBV14 combines with J gene TRBJ2-1; weak D call: TRBD1 (5 bases). The CDR3 totals 15 residues. Germline CDR1 is SGHDN and CDR2 is FVKESK. The V and J ends lost 4 bases and 12 bases respectively, with 22 bases between them. Here the CDR3 reads CASSRNGLGLRRQFF. The DNA of the CDR3 is TGTGCCAGCAGCCGCAACGGCCTGGGGCTCCGCCGGCAGTTCTTC.

The chain links TRBV7-9 to TRBJ2-7; no definite D call. V shed 5 bases and J shed 2 bases, with 10 bases lying between them. The CDR3 consists of 13 residues. Germline CDR1 SEHNR, CDR2 FQNEAQ (reference sequence). CDR3 bases: TGTGCCAGCAGCCACCTGGCAGCCTACGAGCAGTACTTC. It codes for CASSHLAAYEQYF.

V gene TRBV5-6 combines with J gene TRBJ1-4, with D perhaps matching TRBD1 (5 bases). CDR3 length equals 17 residues. Trimming removed 0 bases from V and 8 bases from J, with 20 bases in between. The germline CDR1 and CDR2 sequences are SGHDT and YYEEEE. The CDR3 spells CASSLGITGSNGEKLFF. The CDR3 DNA is TGTGCCAGCAGCTTGGGAATAACAGGCTCGAACGGGGAAAAACTGTTTTTT.

This clone was picked up one time. The chain uses TRBV15 and TRBJ1-1; the D gene is possibly TRBD1 (5 bases). Germline V CDR1 and CDR2: LNHNV, YYDKDF (reference sequence). Between the trimmed V and J ends, which lost 0 bases and 3 bases, there was a span of 11 bases. The CDR3 runs 15 residues. The CDR3 spells CATSRDWGEDTEAFF. CDR3 DNA sequence: TGTGCCACCAGCAGAGATTGGGGGGAAGACACTGAAGCTTTCTTT.

The CDR3 DNA is TGTGCCAGCAGCTCCAGGGGAAACTATGGCTACACCTTC. This encodes CASSSRGNYGYTF. The V call is TRBV11-2, the J call TRBJ1-2; D is perhaps TRBD1 (6 bases). V lost 4 bases and J lost 2, with 8 bases in between. There are 13 residues in the CDR3. Germline loops: CDR1 SGHAT, CDR2 FQNNGV.

This chain joins TRBV11-2 and TRBJ1-5; D remains unclear. CDR1 and CDR2 from the germline V gene are SGHAT and FQNNGV. The CDR3 is 14 amino acids. V lost 5 bases, J lost 7 bases, and 15 bases lay in between. CDR3 protein: CASSPINSGQPQHF. Here the CDR3 DNA reads TGTGCCAGCAGCCCGATCAACTCGGGGCAGCCCCAGCATTTT.

This clone turned up a few times. J is TRBJ2-3 and V is TRBV18; the D gene is possibly TRBD2 (6 bases). V was trimmed by 2 bases and J by 3 bases, leaving 15 bases between them. This CDR3 region has 16 residues. Germline V gene lookup returns CDR1 KGHSH and CDR2 LQKENI. CDR3 nucleotide sequence: TGTGCCAGCTCACCAAGGGAGGACCTGGGGACAGATACGCAGTATTTT. It codes for CASSPREDLGTDTQYF.

The CDR3 loop reads CASSQFHRAVNTEAFF. In DNA, the CDR3 is TGTGCCAGCAGCCAATTCCACAGGGCGGTGAACACTGAAGCTTTCTTT. The chain employs TRBV4-2 and TRBJ1-1; possibly TRBD1 for D (6 bases). Germline assignment: CDR1 LGHNA and CDR2 YNFKEQ. The CDR3 contains 16 residues. V was shortened by 2 bases and J by 0 bases, with 13 bases between the two germline ends.